These 6 T cell receptor beta chains were all obtained from the same sample, sequenced in a study of cytomegalovirus exposure and HLA in healthy donors. The assay was immunoSEQ multiplex PCR, and TCRdb's table has in-frame clones only and misses some. The data hold 250,000 to 400,000 clones, with around 90% observed a single time. Specimen: PBMCs. Receptor source: a man in his thirties or forties in good health and CMV-seronegative.

The DNA for the CDR3 is TGTGCCAGTAGAGTCTCCCGGGGCTCCTACGAGCAGTACTTC. It is translated as CASRVSRGSYEQYF. The genes are TRBV19 and TRBJ2-7; D might be TRBD2 (5 bases). V lost 6 bases and J lost 0, with 12 bases in between. CDR3 length: 14 residues. Per the germline V gene, CDR1 is LNHDA and CDR2 is SQIVND (reference sequence). Using reference TRBV19 and TRBJ2-7 for the parts outside the CDR3, the full variable domain is DGGITQSPKYLFRKEGQNVTLSCEQNLNHDAMYWYRQDPGQGLRLIYYSQIVNDFQKGDIAEGYSVSREKKESFPLTVTSAQKNPTAFYLCASRVSRGSYEQYFGPGTRLTVT.

A single count supports this clone. The V and J genes are TRBV10-3 and TRBJ1-6; D unclear. The CDR3 is made up of 12 amino acids. From germline, CDR1 is ENHRY and CDR2 SYGVKD. Trimming removed 8 bases at V and 8 bases at J, with 10 bases between. This chain's CDR3 is CAIGEGDSPLHF. CDR3 nucleotide sequence: TGTGCCATCGGGGAGGGCGATTCACCCCTCCACTTT.

The V gene is TRBV6-6, the J gene TRBJ2-7, with D tentatively TRBD2 (7 bases). Germline lookup yields CDR1 MNHNY and CDR2 SVGAGI (reference sequence). The V and J ends lost 5 bases and 7 bases respectively, with 21 bases between them. The CDR3 extends over 15 amino acids. CDR3 sequence: CASSAQGSGAVEQYF. For the CDR3, the DNA is TGTGCCAGCAGTGCCCAGGGGAGCGGGGCCGTGGAGCAGTACTTC.

J is TRBJ2-7 and V is TRBV6-6; D is possibly TRBD1 (6 bases). The CDR3 sequence is 15 residues long. Trimming pared 11 bases from V and 0 bases from J, leaving 20 bases between. The germline V gene encodes CDR1 MNHNY and CDR2 SVGAGI (reference sequence). CDR3 DNA sequence: TGTGCCTGCAATGACAGGTCAAGGAGCTCCTACGAGCAGTACTTC. Translation: CACNDRSRSSYEQYF.

The rearrangement uses TRBV5-1 and TRBJ2-7, with D possibly matching TRBD2 (6 bases). V was pared by 4 bases and J by 1 base, with 21 bases between. Looked up from germline, CDR1 is SGHRS and CDR2 is YFSETQ. The CDR3 is 17 residues long. CDR3 amino acids: CASSRELTGTASYEQYF. In nucleotides, the CDR3 is TGCGCCAGCAGCCGGGAGTTAACCGGGACTGCTTCCTACGAGCAGTACTTC.

The rearrangement joins TRBV11-3 to TRBJ2-1, with TRBD1 matching over 7 bases. This CDR3 is 14 amino acids long. Germline trimming cut 3 bases from V and 10 bases from J; bases unmatched to any gene: 9. Germline CDR1 is SGHNT and CDR2 is YENEEA. The CDR3, as DNA: TGTGCCAGCAGCTTGAGCCAGGGGGTAGGGGAGCAGTTCTTC. This sequence encodes CASSLSQGVGEQFF. Looking up the rest from reference TRBV11-3 and TRBJ2-1 gives the full variable domain: EAGVVQSPRYKIIEKKQPVAFWCNPISGHNTLYWYLQNLGQGPELLIRYENEEAVDDSQLPKDRFSAERLKGVDSTLKIQPAELGDSAVYLCASSLSQGVGEQFFGPGTRLTVL.